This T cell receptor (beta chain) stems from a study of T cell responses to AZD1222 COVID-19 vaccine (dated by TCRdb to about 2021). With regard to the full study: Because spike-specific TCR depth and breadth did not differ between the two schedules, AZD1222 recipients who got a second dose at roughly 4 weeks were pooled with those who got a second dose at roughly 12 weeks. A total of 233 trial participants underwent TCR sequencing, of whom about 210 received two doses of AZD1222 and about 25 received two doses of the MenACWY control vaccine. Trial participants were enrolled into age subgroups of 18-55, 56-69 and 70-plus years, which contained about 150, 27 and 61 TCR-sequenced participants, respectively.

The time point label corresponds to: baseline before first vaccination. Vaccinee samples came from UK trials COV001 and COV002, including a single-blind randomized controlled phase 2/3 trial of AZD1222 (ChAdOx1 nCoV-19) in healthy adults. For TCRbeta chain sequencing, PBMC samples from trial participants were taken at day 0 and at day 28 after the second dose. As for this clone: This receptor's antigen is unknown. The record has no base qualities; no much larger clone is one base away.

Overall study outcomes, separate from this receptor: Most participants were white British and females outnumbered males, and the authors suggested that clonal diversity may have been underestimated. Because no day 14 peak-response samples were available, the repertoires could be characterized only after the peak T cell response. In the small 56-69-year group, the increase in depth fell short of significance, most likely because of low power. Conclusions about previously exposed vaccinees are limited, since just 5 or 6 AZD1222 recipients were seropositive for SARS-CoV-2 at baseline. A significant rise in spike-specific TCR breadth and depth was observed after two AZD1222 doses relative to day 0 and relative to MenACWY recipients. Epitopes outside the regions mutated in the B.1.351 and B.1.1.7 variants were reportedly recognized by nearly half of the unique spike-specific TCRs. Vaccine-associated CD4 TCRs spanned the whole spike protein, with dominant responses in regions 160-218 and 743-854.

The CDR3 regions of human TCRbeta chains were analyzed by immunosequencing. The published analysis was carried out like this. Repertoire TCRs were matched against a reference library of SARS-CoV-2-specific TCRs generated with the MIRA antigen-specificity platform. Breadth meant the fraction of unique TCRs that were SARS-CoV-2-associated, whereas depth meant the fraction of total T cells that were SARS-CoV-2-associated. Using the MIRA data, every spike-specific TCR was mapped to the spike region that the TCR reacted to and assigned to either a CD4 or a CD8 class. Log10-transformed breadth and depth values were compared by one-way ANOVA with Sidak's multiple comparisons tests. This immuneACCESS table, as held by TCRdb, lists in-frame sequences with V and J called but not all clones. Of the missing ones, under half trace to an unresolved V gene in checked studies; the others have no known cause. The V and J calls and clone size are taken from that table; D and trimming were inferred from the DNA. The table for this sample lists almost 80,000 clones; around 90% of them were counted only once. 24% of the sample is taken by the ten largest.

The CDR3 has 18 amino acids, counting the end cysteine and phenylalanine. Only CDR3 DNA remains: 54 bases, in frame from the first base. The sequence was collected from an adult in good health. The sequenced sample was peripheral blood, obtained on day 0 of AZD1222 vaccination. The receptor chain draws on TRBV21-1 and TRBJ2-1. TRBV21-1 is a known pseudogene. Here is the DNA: TGTGCCAGCAGCCCCCGATCCGGGCCACCCTCGGCTGACAATGAGCAGTTCTTC. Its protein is CASSPRSGPPSADNEQFF.